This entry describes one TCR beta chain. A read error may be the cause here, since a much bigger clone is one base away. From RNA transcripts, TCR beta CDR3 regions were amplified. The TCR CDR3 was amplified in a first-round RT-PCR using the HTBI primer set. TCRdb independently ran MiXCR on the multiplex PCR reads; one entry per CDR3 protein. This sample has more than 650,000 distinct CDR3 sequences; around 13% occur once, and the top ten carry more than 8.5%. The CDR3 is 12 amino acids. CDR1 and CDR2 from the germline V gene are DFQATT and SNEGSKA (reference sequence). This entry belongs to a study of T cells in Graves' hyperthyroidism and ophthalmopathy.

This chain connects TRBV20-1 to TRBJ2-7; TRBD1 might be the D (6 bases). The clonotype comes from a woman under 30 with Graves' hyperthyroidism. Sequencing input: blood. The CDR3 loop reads CSAVRDTYGQYF. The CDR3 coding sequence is TGCAGTGCTGTCCGGGACACTTACGGGCAGTACTTC.